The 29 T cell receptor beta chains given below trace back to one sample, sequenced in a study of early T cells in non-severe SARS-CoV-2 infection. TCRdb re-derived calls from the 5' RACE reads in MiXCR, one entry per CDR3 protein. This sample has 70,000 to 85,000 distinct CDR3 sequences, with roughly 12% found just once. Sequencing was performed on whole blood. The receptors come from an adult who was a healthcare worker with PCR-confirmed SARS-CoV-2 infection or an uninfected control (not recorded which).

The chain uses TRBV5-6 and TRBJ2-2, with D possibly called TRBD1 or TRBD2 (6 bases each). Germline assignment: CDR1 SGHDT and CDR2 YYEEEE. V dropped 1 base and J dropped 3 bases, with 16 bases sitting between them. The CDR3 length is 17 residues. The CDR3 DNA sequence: TGTGCCAGCAGCTTGAGTACGGGGGCGCGTTACACCGGGGAGCTGTTTTTT. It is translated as CASSLSTGARYTGELFF.

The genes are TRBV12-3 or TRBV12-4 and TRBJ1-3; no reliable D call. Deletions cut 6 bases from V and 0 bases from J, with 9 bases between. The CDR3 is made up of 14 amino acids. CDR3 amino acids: CASSAGYSGNTIYF. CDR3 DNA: TGTGCCAGCAGCGCCGGGTACTCTGGAAACACCATATATTTT.

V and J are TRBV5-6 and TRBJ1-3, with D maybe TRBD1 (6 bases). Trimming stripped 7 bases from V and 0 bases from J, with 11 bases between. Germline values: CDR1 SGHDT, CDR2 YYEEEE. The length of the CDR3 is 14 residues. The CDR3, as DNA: TGTGCCAGCGGAACAGGGCACTCTGGAAACACCATATATTTT. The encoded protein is CASGTGHSGNTIYF.

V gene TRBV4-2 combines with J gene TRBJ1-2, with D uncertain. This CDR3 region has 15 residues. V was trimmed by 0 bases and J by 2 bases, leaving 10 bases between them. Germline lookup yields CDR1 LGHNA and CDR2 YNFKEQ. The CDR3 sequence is CASSQDSAKNYGYTF. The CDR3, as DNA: TGTGCCAGCAGCCAAGACAGCGCCAAAAACTATGGCTACACCTTC.

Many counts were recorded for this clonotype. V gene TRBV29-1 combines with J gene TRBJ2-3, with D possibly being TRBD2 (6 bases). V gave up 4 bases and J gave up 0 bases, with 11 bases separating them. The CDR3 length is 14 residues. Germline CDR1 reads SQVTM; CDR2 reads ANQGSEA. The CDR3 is CSVGRGSSTDTQYF. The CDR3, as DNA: TGCAGCGTTGGGCGGGGATCCAGCACAGATACGCAGTATTTT.

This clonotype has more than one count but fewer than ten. The CDR3 DNA reads as TGTGCCAGTAGTCCAACCGGGACTAGCCTCGAGCAGTACTTC. Translating it yields CASSPTGTSLEQYF. This sequence joins TRBV19 and TRBJ2-7, with 9 bases lining up with TRBD2. V gave up 5 bases and J gave up 6 bases; unmatched junction bases: 8. The CDR3 has 14 residues. CDR1 and CDR2 (germline): LNHDA, SQIVND (reference sequence).

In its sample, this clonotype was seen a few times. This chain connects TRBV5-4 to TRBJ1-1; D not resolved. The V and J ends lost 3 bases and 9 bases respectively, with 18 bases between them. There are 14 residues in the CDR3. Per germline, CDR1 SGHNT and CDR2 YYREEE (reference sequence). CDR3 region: CASSSLGAGRKAFF. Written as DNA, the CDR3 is TGTGCCAGCAGCTCACTGGGTGCGGGTAGAAAAGCTTTCTTT.

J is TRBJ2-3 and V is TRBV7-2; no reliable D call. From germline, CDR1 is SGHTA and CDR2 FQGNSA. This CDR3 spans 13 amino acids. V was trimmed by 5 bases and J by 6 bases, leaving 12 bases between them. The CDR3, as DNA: TGTACCAGCAGCCTGATGGGTTTGGATACGCAGTATTTT. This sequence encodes CTSSLMGLDTQYF.

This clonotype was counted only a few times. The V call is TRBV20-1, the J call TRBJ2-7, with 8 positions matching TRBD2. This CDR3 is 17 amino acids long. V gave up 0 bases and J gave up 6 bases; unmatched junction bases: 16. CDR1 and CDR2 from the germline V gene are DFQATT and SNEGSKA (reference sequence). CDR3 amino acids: CSAREAGVKRGSGEQYF. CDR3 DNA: TGCAGTGCTAGAGAAGCGGGAGTAAAAAGGGGCTCGGGCGAGCAGTACTTC.

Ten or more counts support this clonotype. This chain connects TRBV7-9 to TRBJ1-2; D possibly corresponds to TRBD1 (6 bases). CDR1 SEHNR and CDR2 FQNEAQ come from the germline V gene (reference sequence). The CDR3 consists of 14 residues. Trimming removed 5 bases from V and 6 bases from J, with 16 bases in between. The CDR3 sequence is CASSPSLGANGYTF. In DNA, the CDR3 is TGTGCCAGCAGCCCCTCTTTGGGGGCAAATGGCTACACCTTC. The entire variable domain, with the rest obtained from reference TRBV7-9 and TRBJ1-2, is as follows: DTGVSQNPRHKITKRGQNVTFRCDPISEHNRLYWYRQTLGQGPEFLTYFQNEAQLEKSRLLSDRFSAERPKGSFSTLEIQRTEQGDSAMYLCASSPSLGANGYTFGSGTRLTVV.

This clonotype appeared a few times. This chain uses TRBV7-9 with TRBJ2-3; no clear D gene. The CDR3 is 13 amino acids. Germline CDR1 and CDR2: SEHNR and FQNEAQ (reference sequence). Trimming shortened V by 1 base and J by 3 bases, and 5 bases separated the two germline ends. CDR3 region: CASSLGWTDTQYF. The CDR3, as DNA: TGTGCCAGCAGCTTAGGATGGACAGATACGCAGTATTTT.

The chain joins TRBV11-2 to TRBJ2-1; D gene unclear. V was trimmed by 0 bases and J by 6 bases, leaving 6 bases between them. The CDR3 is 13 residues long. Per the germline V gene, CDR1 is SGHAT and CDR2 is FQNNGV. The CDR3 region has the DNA TGTGCCAGCAGCTTAGATCGAGGCAATGAGCAGTTCTTC. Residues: CASSLDRGNEQFF.

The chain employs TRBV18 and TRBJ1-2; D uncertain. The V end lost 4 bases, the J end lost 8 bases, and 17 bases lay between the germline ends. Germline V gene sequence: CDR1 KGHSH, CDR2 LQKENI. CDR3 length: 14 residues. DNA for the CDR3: TGTGCCAGCTCACTCCCGGACGTTTTTCAGGGCTACACCTTC. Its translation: CASSLPDVFQGYTF.

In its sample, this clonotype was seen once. CDR3 DNA sequence: TGTGCCAGCAGCCAAGGGGCTACGAGATACAATGAGCAGTTCTTC. This gives the protein CASSQGATRYNEQFF. V is TRBV3-1 and J is TRBJ2-1; D gene unclear. V lost 1 base and J lost 4, with 11 bases in between. CDR3 length: 15 amino acids. CDR1 is LGHDT, CDR2 YNNKEL, per germline (reference sequence).

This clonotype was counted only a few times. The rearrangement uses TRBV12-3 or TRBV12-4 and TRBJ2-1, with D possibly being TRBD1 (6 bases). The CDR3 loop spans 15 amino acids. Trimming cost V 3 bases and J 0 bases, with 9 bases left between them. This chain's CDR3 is CASSLRGGSYNEQFF. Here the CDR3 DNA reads TGTGCCAGCAGTTTGAGAGGGGGCTCCTACAATGAGCAGTTCTTC.

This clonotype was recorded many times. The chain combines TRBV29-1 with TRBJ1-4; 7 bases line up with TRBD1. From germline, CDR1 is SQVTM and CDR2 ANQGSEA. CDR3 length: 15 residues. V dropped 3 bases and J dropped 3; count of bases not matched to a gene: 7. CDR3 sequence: CSVDASGGANEKLFF. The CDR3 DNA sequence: TGCAGCGTTGACGCTTCAGGGGGGGCTAATGAAAAACTGTTTTTT.

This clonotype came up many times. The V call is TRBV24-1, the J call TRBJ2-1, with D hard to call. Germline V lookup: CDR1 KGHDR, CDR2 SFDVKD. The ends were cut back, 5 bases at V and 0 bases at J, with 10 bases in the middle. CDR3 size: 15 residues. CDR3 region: CATSGPVSSYNEQFF. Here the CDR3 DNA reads TGTGCCACCAGTGGCCCGGTGAGCTCCTACAATGAGCAGTTCTTC.

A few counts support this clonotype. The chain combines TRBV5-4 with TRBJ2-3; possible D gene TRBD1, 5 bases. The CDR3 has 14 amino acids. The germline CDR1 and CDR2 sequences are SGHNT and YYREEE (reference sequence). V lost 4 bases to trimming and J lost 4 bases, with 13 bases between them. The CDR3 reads CASSQGDLADTQYF. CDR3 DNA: TGTGCCAGCAGCCAAGGGGATTTGGCAGATACGCAGTATTTT.

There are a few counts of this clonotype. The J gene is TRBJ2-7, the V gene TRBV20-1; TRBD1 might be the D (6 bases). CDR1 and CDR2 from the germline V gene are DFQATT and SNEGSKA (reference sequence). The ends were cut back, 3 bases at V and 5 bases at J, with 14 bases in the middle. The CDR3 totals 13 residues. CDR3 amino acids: CSASTGLGNEQYF. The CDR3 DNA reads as TGCAGTGCTAGTACAGGGCTCGGGAACGAGCAGTACTTC.

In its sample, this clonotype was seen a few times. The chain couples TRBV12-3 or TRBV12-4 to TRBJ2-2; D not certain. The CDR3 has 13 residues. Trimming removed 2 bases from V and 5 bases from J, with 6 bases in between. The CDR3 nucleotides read TGTGCCAGCAGTTTACTGGCTACCGGGGAGCTGTTTTTT. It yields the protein CASSLLATGELFF.

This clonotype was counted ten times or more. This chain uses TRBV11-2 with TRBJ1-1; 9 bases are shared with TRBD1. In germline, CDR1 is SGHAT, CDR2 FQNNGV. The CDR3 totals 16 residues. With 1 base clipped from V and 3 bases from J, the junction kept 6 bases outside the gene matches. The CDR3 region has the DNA TGTGCCAGCAGCTTAGGGTACAGGGGGCCCCACACTGAAGCTTTCTTT. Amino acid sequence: CASSLGYRGPHTEAFF. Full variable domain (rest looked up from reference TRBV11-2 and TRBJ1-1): EAGVAQSPRYKIIEKRQSVAFWCNPISGHATLYWYQQILGQGPKLLIQFQNNGVVDDSQLPKDRFSAERLKGVDSTLKIQPAKLEDSAVYLCASSLGYRGPHTEAFFGQGTRLTVV.

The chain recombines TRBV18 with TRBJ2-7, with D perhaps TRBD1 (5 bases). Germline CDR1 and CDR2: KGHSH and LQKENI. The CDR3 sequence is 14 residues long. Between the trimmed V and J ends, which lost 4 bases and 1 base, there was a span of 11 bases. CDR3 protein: CASSLNRNSYEQYF. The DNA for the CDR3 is TGTGCCAGCTCACTTAACAGGAATTCCTACGAGCAGTACTTC.

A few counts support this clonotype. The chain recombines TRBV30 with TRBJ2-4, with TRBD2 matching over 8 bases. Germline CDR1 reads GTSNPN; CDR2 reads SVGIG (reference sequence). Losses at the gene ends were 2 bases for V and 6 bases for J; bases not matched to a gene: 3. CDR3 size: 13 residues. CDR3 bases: TGTGCCTGGAGTAACGGGAGGGGAAACATTCAGTACTTC. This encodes CAWSNGRGNIQYF.

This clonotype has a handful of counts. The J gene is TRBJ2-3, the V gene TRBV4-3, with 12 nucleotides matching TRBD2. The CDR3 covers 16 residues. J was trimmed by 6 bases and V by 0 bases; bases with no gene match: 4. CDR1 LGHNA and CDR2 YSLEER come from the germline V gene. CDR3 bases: TGCGCCAGCAGCCAAGATCCTAGCGGGAGGGACGATACGCAGTATTTT. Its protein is CASSQDPSGRDDTQYF.

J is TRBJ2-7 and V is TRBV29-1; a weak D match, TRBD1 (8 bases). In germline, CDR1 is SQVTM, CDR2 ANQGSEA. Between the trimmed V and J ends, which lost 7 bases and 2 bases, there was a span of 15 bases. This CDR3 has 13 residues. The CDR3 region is CSGGGQATYEQYF. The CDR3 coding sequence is TGCAGCGGCGGGGGACAGGCCACCTACGAGCAGTACTTC.

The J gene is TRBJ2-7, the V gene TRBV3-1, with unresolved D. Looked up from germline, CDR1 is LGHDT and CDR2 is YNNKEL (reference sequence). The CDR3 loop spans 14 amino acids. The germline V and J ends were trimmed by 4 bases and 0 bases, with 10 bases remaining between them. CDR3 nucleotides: TGTGCCAGCAGCCCCGCCTGGGTCTCCTACGAGCAGTACTTC. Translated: CASSPAWVSYEQYF.

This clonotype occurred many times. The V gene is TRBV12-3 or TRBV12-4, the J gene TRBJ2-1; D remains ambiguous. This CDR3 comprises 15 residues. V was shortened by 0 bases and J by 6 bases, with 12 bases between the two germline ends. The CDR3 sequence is CASSLAFGEGNEQFF. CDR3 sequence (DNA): TGTGCCAGCAGTTTAGCGTTTGGGGAAGGCAATGAGCAGTTCTTC.

The CDR3 region has the DNA TGTGCCAGCACCAACCCTCTATACAATGAGCAGTTCTTC. It encodes CASTNPLYNEQFF. The chain combines TRBV6-1 with TRBJ2-1; the D is unclear. The germline CDR1 and CDR2 sequences are MNHNS and SASEGT. V was clipped by 7 bases and J by 4 bases, with 11 bases between them. CDR3 length equals 13 residues.

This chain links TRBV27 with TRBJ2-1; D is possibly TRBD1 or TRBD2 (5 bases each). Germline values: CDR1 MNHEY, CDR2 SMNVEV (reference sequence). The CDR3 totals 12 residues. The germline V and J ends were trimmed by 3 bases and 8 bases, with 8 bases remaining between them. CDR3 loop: CASSFVGDEQFF. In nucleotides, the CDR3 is TGTGCCAGCAGTTTTGTGGGGGATGAGCAGTTCTTC.